The rows below give T cell receptor beta chains drawn from one sample of a study of early T cells in non-severe SARS-CoV-2 infection. In TCRdb, the 5' RACE reads were re-called with MiXCR into one record per CDR3 protein. Here the sample spans tens of thousands of distinct CDR3 sequences, 12% to 15% being singletons. Sequenced input: whole blood. Source of these receptors: an adult who was a healthcare worker with PCR-confirmed SARS-CoV-2 infection or an uninfected control (not recorded which). The CDR3 runs from the conserved cysteine through the conserved F or W. A D gene is named only where the DNA matches it firmly. Rows give clone size only sometimes, using once, few, many, or a class for an expanded clone.

>-|-|TRBJ1-2|TRBV29-1
CSVEERRTGYGYTF
TGCAGCGTTGAAGAACGGAGAACCGGCTATGGCTACACCTTC
>-|TRBD1|TRBJ1-1|TRBV10-3
CAIRGGGLGTEAFF
TGTGCCATCAGAGGAGGGGGCTTAGGCACTGAAGCTTTCTTT
>few|-|TRBJ1-4|TRBV30
CAWSQSTGFNEKLFF
TGTGCCTGGAGTCAATCCACAGGGTTTAATGAAAAACTGTTTTTT
>-|-|TRBJ2-5|TRBV14
CASSQLWYQETQYF
TGTGCCAGCAGCCAACTCTGGTATCAAGAGACCCAGTACTTC
>few|-|TRBJ2-7|TRBV6-2/TRBV6-3
CASRPQGASYEQYF
TGTGCCAGCAGACCACAGGGAGCCTCCTACGAGCAGTACTTC
>-|TRBD1|TRBJ1-1|TRBV5-1
CASSLMGQMNTEAFF
TGCGCCAGCAGCTTAATGGGACAGATGAACACTGAAGCTTTCTTT
>-|-|TRBJ1-1|TRBV6-2/TRBV6-3
CASRPGSRRYTEAFF
TGTGCCAGCAGGCCCGGGAGCCGAAGGTACACTGAAGCTTTCTTT
>few|-|TRBJ2-4|TRBV11-2
CASSQNPSGADIQYF
TGTGCCAGCAGCCAAAATCCGTCAGGGGCGGACATTCAGTACTTC
>-|TRBD1|TRBJ2-2|TRBV10-3
CAIKPGQANTGELFF
TGTGCCATCAAACCGGGACAGGCGAACACCGGGGAGCTGTTTTTT
>few|TRBD2|TRBJ2-7|TRBV2
CASRGQGLAGVYEQYF
TGTGCCAGCAGGGGGCAGGGACTAGCGGGAGTCTACGAGCAGTACTTC
>-|TRBD2|TRBJ2-1|TRBV20-1
CSARPAGDYYNEQFF
TGCAGTGCTAGACCGGCGGGGGACTACTACAATGAGCAGTTCTTC
>many|-|TRBJ1-3|TRBV11-2
CASSPDEIIQGGNTIYF
TGTGCCAGCAGCCCAGATGAGATCATCCAGGGCGGAAACACCATATATTTT
>few|TRBD1|TRBJ1-6|TRBV6-6
CASSSGQNNSPLHF
TGTGCCAGCAGTTCGGGACAGAATAATTCACCCCTCCACTTT
>-|-|TRBJ2-3|TRBV7-6
CASSRKPGASGGTDTQYF
TGTGCCAGCAGCCGGAAACCGGGGGCGAGCGGGGGCACAGATACGCAGTATTTT
>many|TRBD1|TRBJ2-7|TRBV29-1
CSALTGRALLGYEQYF
TGCAGCGCTCTGACAGGGCGAGCCCTTCTTGGTTACGAGCAGTACTTC
>-|-|TRBJ1-6|TRBV7-2
CASSLEAVTNNSPLHF
TGTGCCAGCAGCTTAGAGGCAGTCACCAATAATTCACCCCTCCACTTT
>many|-|TRBJ1-2|TRBV6-5
CASRIDSNYGYTF
TGTGCCAGCAGGATCGACAGTAACTATGGCTACACCTTC
>many|TRBD2|TRBJ2-3|TRBV3-1
CASSLRAGGPTDTQYF
TGTGCCAGCAGCCTCCGAGCGGGGGGGCCTACAGATACGCAGTATTTT
>-|TRBD1|TRBJ2-7|TRBV4-1
CASSPTWDSYEQYF
TGCGCCAGCAGCCCCACCTGGGACAGCTACGAGCAGTACTTC